Listed below are T cell receptor beta chains from one sample, sequenced in a study of shared clonotypes between healthy human individuals. TCRdb keeps only in-frame clones here, not all; method: immunoSEQ multiplex PCR. Of over a million clones detected, about 75% appear once; the ten largest clones hold 1.4%. Sequencing was done on a sample of memory CD4+ T cells sorted from blood. These receptors came from a man between 18 and 35 years old in good health. CDR3s include the opening cysteine and the closing phenylalanine or tryptophan. A D gene is named only where the DNA matches it firmly. Clone size is stated in some rows and not others, as once, few, many or a class when expanded.

j_call v_call clone_size d_call cdr3_nt cdr3_aa
TRBJ1-5 TRBV27 . . TGTGCCAGCAGTTTCGAGGGGCATGACAATCAGCCCCAGCATTTT CASSFEGHDNQPQHF
TRBJ1-1 TRBV27 few TRBD1 TGTGCCAGCAGTTCGGACAGGGGAAGGGGGAACAGTGAAGCTTTCTTT CASSSDRGRGNSEAFF
TRBJ2-7 TRBV9 few . TGTGCCAGCAGCGTAGGTTCGAACTCCTACGAGCAGTACTTC CASSVGSNSYEQYF
TRBJ2-7 TRBV2 once . TGTGCCAGCGGTGAATTCTCCTACGAGCAGTACTTC CASGEFSYEQYF
TRBJ1-6 TRBV15 few . TGTGCCACCAGCAGAGACAGGGTAACGAATTCACCCCTCCACTTT CATSRDRVTNSPLHF
TRBJ2-1 TRBV6-4 many TRBD2 TGTGCCAGCAGCGGACTAGCGGGGAACAATGAGCAGTTCTTC CASSGLAGNNEQFF
TRBJ2-5 TRBV4-1 . . TGCGCCAGCAGCCAAGGGGTAGGGCGGCAAGAGACCCAGTACTTC CASSQGVGRQETQYF
TRBJ2-5 TRBV7-6 many . TGTGCCAGCAGCGAGGGGGGGGAGACCCAGTACTTC CASSEGGETQYF
TRBJ2-1 TRBV18 . . TGTGCCAGCTCAAGCCCGGGCAACCAACAGTTCTTC CASSSPGNQQFF
TRBJ1-2 TRBV28 . . TGTGCCAGCAGTTTATACGGGGGGGCTTTCTATGGCTACACCTTC CASSLYGGAFYGYTF
TRBJ2-3 TRBV7-7 . TRBD2 TGTGCTAGCAGCTCCGGGACTAGCGGGGCAGATACGCAGTATTTT CASSSGTSGADTQYF
TRBJ1-6 TRBV5-4 . . TGTGCCAGCAGCTTGGCTACCGGGGTTGCTTCACCCCTCCACTTT CASSLATGVASPLHF
TRBJ1-4 TRBV6-6 . TRBD1 TGTGCCAGCACCCTCCCGGACAGGGGAATTGGAAAACTGTTTTTT CASTLPDRGIGKLFF
TRBJ1-6 TRBV5-6 . . TGTGCCAGCAGCTTGAATACAAAAAGCTCCTATAATTCACCCCTCCACTTT CASSLNTKSSYNSPLHF
TRBJ2-5 TRBV19 . TRBD1 TGTGCCAGTAGGGGACAGGGGAGGCAAGAGACCCAGTACTTC CASRGQGRQETQYF
TRBJ2-1 TRBV6-5 . TRBD2 TGTGCCAGCAGTGGACTAGCGGGAGGAGTCGAGCAGTTCTTC CASSGLAGGVEQFF
TRBJ1-2 TRBV5-6 . TRBD1 TGTGCCAGCAGCTTGGCCGGGACAGGTGTTTTTTTTGGCTACACCTTC CASSLAGTGVFFGYTF
TRBJ2-1 TRBV4-1 . TRBD2 TGCGCCAGCAGCCAAGGGCTAGCGGGGTACAATGAGCAGTTCTTC CASSQGLAGYNEQFF
TRBJ1-2 TRBV7-9 . . TGTGCCAGCAGCTTTGGTGGGGGAGATGGCTACACCTTC CASSFGGGDGYTF
TRBJ2-2 TRBV15 . TRBD2 TGTGCCACCAGCAGAGATTTCTTTGGGGGGGAGACCGGGGAGCTGTTTTTT CATSRDFFGGETGELFF
TRBJ1-2 TRBV7-5 . . TGTGCCAGAAGCAAATTACCCCCCGCGACAGGGACCTATGGCTACACCTTC CARSKLPPATGTYGYTF
TRBJ2-1 TRBV6-5 few . TGTGCCAGCAGTTACGACGCTTACAATGAGCAGTTCTTC CASSYDAYNEQFF
TRBJ2-5 TRBV7-2 . . TGTGCCAGCAGCTTAGTCGGGGAGCAGACCCAGTACTTC CASSLVGEQTQYF
TRBJ1-1 TRBV28 once . TGTGCCAGCGGACGGAATACAGGGAGGACTGAAGCTTTCTTT CASGRNTGRTEAFF
TRBJ1-6 TRBV19 . . TGTGCCAGTATCAAGACCCAGGGGATCCTGGTTACTAATTCACCCCTCCACTTT CASIKTQGILVTNSPLHF
TRBJ1-4 TRBV5-6 . . TGTGCCAGCAGCTCCGAGGCAGGGGCGCGGGAAAAACTGTTTTTT CASSSEAGAREKLFF